A selection of T cell receptor beta chains follows, all from one sample in a study of shared clonotypes between healthy human individuals. The protocol was immunoSEQ multiplex PCR, while the TCRdb copy is restricted to in-frame clones and leaves out a portion. The sample yields approximately 2,000,000 clones, just under 95% seen once. Sequencing was performed on naive CD4+ T cells from PBMCs. The receptors shown here come from a man younger than 35 in good health. Some clones in this sample may be carry-over from other donors' samples. The CDR3 runs from the conserved cysteine through the conserved F or W.

v_gene,j_gene,CDR3aa
TRBV7-3,TRBJ2-3,CASSFSSGRDTQYF
TRBV7-8,TRBJ1-5,CASSLLGSNSNQPQHF
TRBV5-8,TRBJ1-5,CASSLGAQGVSAQHF
TRBV7-2,TRBJ2-1,CASSPPSGRSSYNEQFF
TRBV30,TRBJ1-1,CAWTGTLSLGAFF
TRBV6-5,TRBJ2-3,CASSRLAGVGDTQYF
TRBV5-1,TRBJ1-4,CASSLAAGLGEKLFF
TRBV29-1,TRBJ1-2,CSVDSTGGTWGYTF
TRBV9,TRBJ2-5,CASSVGSGASQETQYF
TRBV5-1,TRBJ1-2,CASSVTGDYGYTF
TRBV14,TRBJ2-1,CASSQEISTGRGEQFF
TRBV5-5,TRBJ2-2,CASSPRAGELFF
TRBV18,TRBJ1-2,CASSPGGASYGYTF
TRBV28,TRBJ2-2,CASSLGSYSTGELFF
TRBV6-1,TRBJ2-5,CASIGTAKETQYF
TRBV30,TRBJ1-5,CAWSPGQGYQPQHF
TRBV19,TRBJ1-5,CASSLLGSGGQPQHF
TRBV19,TRBJ2-2,CASSSRDRPDTGELFF
TRBV5-1,TRBJ2-5,CASRRLAGREAQYF
TRBV29-1,TRBJ2-3,CSVQKWTGVEDTQYF
TRBV5-1,TRBJ1-2,CASSSTGDSNYGYTF
TRBV9,TRBJ1-1,CASSVGGTRTEAFF
TRBV5-1,TRBJ2-1,CASSLDGSYNEQFF
TRBV2,TRBJ1-1,CASSKEIGQFPPGKAFF
TRBV2,TRBJ2-1,CASSAGTSGRAARFF
TRBV5-1,TRBJ2-1,CASSLAGTSKLNEQFF
TRBV11-2,TRBJ2-3,CASSLAGVVTDTQYF
TRBV27,TRBJ1-3,CASRRTAGNTIYF
TRBV2,TRBJ2-7,CASTGQGHEQYF
TRBV5-6,TRBJ2-3,CASSLVVASTDTQYF
TRBV7-2,TRBJ2-3,CASSSWTTYTDTQYF
TRBV29-1,TRBJ1-1,CSVAGTEAFF
TRBV18,TRBJ1-2,CASSPPGSDGYTF
TRBV19,TRBJ1-3,CASSTTAVVSGNTIYF
TRBV28,TRBJ2-1,CASSLPGLAGNNEQFF
TRBV2,TRBJ2-1,CASSERGGEAGNEQFF
TRBV5-5,TRBJ2-1,CASSFPAGGISEQFF
TRBV6-5,TRBJ1-1,CASSRSSGHTEAFF
TRBV7-3,TRBJ2-2,CASSTGTSGNTGELFF
TRBV5-1,TRBJ1-3,CASSLVGSAVSGNTIYF
TRBV5-5,TRBJ2-1,CASSPLAGGPRAYNEQFF
TRBV20-1,TRBJ2-7,CSANNYEQYF
TRBV5-6,TRBJ2-2,CASSLQGTGELFF
TRBV28,TRBJ1-1,CASSYRRNTEAFF
TRBV7-9,TRBJ2-2,CASSTRTGTGELFF
TRBV21-1,TRBJ1-5,CASTPLEGGGYQPQHF
TRBV27,TRBJ2-3,CASSPRRGSTDTQYF
TRBV19,TRBJ2-2,CASRGHSNTGELFF
TRBV6-6,TRBJ1-5,CATSKRQGSEQPQHF
TRBV29-1,TRBJ1-2,CSMNQGVGYTF
TRBV2,TRBJ1-1,CASSTLQQLTEAFF
TRBV11-2,TRBJ1-1,CASSLVRRGTEAFF
TRBV9,TRBJ2-3,CASSVLLAGGDTQYF
TRBV30,TRBJ1-2,CAWSGTGASNYGYTF
TRBV27,TRBJ2-7,CASSFGLTYEQYF
TRBV7-9,TRBJ1-1,CASSLKGLLNTEAFF
TRBV5-1,TRBJ2-1,CASSLTGYSYNEQFF
TRBV5-4,TRBJ2-3,CASSLKTDTQYF
TRBV27,TRBJ1-1,CASGSENTEAFF